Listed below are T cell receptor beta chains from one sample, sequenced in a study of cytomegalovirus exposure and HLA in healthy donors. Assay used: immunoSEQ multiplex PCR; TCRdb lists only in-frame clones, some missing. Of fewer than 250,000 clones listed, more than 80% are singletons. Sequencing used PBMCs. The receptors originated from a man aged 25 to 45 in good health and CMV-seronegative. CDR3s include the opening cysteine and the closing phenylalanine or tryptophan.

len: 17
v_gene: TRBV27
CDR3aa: CASSFRDTPSKVYEQYF

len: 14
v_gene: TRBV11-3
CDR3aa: CASGPGGVNTEAFF

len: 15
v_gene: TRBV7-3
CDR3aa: CASSLDGSGASVLTF

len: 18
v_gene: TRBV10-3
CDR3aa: CAISESFPRDRQVYEQYF

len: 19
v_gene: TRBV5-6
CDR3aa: CASSLTLDRGPSGASVLTF

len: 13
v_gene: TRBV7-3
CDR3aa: CASSLTADNEQFF

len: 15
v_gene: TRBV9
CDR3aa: CASSTGGMEGNTIYF

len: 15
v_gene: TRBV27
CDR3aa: CASSYSGGIWNEQFF

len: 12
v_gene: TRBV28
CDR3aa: CASRPLQETQYF

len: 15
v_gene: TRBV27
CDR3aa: CASSLKLQGNYGYTF

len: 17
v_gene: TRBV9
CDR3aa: CASSANPSSGQTYEQYF

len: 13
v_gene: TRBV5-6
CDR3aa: CASSLVASREQFF

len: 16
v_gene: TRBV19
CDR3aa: CASRGGQLYSNQPQHF

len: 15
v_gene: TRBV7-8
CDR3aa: CASSLAGTGDYEQYF

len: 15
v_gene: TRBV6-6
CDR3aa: CASSPDTGGNQPQHF

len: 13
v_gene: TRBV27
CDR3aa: CASTTNLHTEAFF

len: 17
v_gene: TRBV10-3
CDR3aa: CAISVLSGGASTDTQYF

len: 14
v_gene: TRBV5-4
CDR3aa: CASRVAGGNYGYTF

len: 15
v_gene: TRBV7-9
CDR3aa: CASSLGGGRIYGYTF

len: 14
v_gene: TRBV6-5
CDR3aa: CASSYRDRVAEAFF

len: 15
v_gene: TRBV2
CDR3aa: CASSEEGRVNTEAFF

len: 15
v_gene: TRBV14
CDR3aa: CASSRRLVGRDEQFF

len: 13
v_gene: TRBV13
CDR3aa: CASSLTGVNIQYF

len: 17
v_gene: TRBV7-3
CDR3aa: CASSLNGAGGPPDTQYF

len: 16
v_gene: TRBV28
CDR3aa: CASSPIPTKSTYEQYF

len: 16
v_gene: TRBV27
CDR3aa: CASSLDGGGPYNEQFF

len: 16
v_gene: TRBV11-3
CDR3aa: CASSLGGSRDTGELFF

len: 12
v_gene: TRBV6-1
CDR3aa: CASNHRGYEQYF

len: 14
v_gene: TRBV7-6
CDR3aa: CASSFLGQGYEQYF

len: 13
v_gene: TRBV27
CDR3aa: CASTNLVNTEAFF

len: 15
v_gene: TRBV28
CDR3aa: CASSRTSAGTGELFF

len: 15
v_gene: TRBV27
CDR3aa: CASSYGGPMNTEAFF

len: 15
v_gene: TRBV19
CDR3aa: CASARRTDMNTEAFF

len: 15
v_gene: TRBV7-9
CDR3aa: CASSLYSGVTDTQYF

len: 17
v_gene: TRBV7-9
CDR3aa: CASSLAVGLASYNEQFF

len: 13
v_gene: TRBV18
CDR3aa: CASSPGRNEKLFF

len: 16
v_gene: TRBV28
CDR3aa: CASSFNPIRERGELFF

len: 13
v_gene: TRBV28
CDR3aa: CASSPVGRDTIYF

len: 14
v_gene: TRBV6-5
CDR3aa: CASSYEGGGSPLHF

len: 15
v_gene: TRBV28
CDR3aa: CASSRGQGSGNTIYF

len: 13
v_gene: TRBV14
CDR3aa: CASSQARQEAQYF

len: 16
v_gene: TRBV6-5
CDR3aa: CASSYSGGAHTDTQYF